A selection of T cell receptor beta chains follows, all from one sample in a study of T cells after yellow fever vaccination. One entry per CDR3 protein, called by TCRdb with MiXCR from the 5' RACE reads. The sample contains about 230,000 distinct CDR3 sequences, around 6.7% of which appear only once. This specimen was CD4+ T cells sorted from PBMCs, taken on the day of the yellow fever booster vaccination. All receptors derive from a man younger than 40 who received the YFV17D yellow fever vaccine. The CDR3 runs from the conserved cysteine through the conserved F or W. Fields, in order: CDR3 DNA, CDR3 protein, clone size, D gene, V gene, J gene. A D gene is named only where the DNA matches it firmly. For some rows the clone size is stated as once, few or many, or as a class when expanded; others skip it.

TGCGCCAGCAGCCTTGGGAACACTGAAGCTTTCTTT,CASSLGNTEAFF,many,NA,TRBV12-3/TRBV12-4,TRBJ1-1
TGCGCCAGCAGCCGAGATACGGGAGGCGAGCAGTACTTC,CASSRDTGGEQYF,NA,TRBD2,TRBV4-3,TRBJ2-7
TGCAGTGCTACAAGGCCGGGGGCGGTGGAGCAGTACTTC,CSATRPGAVEQYF,many,NA,TRBV20-1,TRBJ2-7
TGCGCCAGCGGGAGTGGGTACAATGAGCAGTTCTTC,CASGSGYNEQFF,few,NA,TRBV5-1,TRBJ2-1
TGTGCCAGCGCCCCGGAGGGTGGCGGGGAGCTGTTTTTT,CASAPEGGGELFF,NA,NA,TRBV2,TRBJ2-2
TGCGCCAGCAGCTTGGGCGGGAGCACAGATACGCAGTATTTT,CASSLGGSTDTQYF,many,NA,TRBV5-1,TRBJ2-3
TGCGCCAGCAGCTGGGGGACTAGCGGGAGCGAGGGGTACATTCAGTACTTC,CASSWGTSGSEGYIQYF,many,TRBD2,TRBV5-1,TRBJ2-4
TGCTCCAGCAGCCAGAGACTAGCGGGACCTGGGGAGCTGTTTTTT,CSSSQRLAGPGELFF,NA,TRBD2,TRBV4-3,TRBJ2-2
TGTGCCAGCAGGTCAGGTGCGGGTGTTGATACGCAGTATTTT,CASRSGAGVDTQYF,few,NA,TRBV7-2,TRBJ2-3
TGTGCCAGCAGCTTCCGGACTAGCGGATACACAGATACGCAGTATTTT,CASSFRTSGYTDTQYF,many,TRBD2,TRBV7-2,TRBJ2-3
TGTGCCACCAGCAGAGTTGGGACTAGCGGGAATGAGCAGTTCTTC,CATSRVGTSGNEQFF,NA,TRBD2,TRBV15,TRBJ2-1
TGCAGTGCTAGAGATCTCAGCGGGAGGACCCCCACCGGGGAGCTGTTTTTT,CSARDLSGRTPTGELFF,few,TRBD2,TRBV20-1,TRBJ2-2
TGTGCCAGCAGCTTCGGGACAGGCCGGGCCAATGAGCAGTTCTTC,CASSFGTGRANEQFF,many,TRBD1,TRBV7-3,TRBJ2-1
TGTGCCAGCAGTTACTCAGGGGGTTGGGACTATGAGCAGTTCTTC,CASSYSGGWDYEQFF,few,NA,TRBV27,TRBJ2-1
TGCAGCGTTGAAGCGGCAGGGAGCTCCTACGAGCAGTACTTC,CSVEAAGSSYEQYF,many,NA,TRBV29-1,TRBJ2-7
TGTGCCAGCAGCGTCCGGGACAGGGGTAGCACAGATACGCAGTATTTT,CASSVRDRGSTDTQYF,many,TRBD1,TRBV7-2,TRBJ2-3
TGCGCCAGCAGCCAAGATTTCACGAACTATGGCTACACCTTC,CASSQDFTNYGYTF,NA,NA,TRBV4-3,TRBJ1-2
TGTGCCAGTAGTACAACCGCAACTAATGAAAAACTGTTTTTT,CASSTTATNEKLFF,few,NA,TRBV19,TRBJ1-4
TGCGCCAGCAGCCCCGGGACAGCGAACACCGGGGAGCTGTTTTTT,CASSPGTANTGELFF,many,TRBD1,TRBV10-2,TRBJ2-2
TGCAGTGCTAGTGCTAGCGGGAGTCTGAGTGAGACCCAGTACTTC,CSASASGSLSETQYF,NA,TRBD2,TRBV20-1,TRBJ2-5
TGTGCCAGCTCACCCCCTGGTAGTCTCCTGACTTTC,CASSPPGSLLTF,NA,NA,TRBV18,TRBJ2-6
TGTGCCAGCAGTTTTGAGGGACAGTCCTACGAGCAGTACTTC,CASSFEGQSYEQYF,many,TRBD1,TRBV12-3/TRBV12-4,TRBJ2-7
TGTGCCAGCAGCGGGGGACTACAAGAGACCCAGTACTTC,CASSGGLQETQYF,many,TRBD2,TRBV9,TRBJ2-5
TGTGCCAGCAGCTTAGCCATCGGGAGCGAGCAGTTCTTC,CASSLAIGSEQFF,many,NA,TRBV5-4,TRBJ2-1
TGTGCCAGCAGTCTGGGCCTAGCCGGAGATACGCAGTATTTT,CASSLGLAGDTQYF,many,NA,TRBV7-6,TRBJ2-3
TGTGCCAGCAGTCGAGCTGTCTCCTACGAGCAGTACTTC,CASSRAVSYEQYF,many,NA,TRBV7-6,TRBJ2-7
TGTGCCAGCAGCCCCACAAGGGGTGGGGACAATGAGCAGTTCTTC,CASSPTRGGDNEQFF,NA,NA,TRBV6-1,TRBJ2-1
TGTGCCAGCAGATCCGGACAGGGCCCGCTGAGCGAGCAGTACTTC,CASRSGQGPLSEQYF,many,TRBD1,TRBV3-1,TRBJ2-7
TGCGCCAGCAGCGCCGAACCCTTGGACAGGCTGGTGGAGCAGTACTTC,CASSAEPLDRLVEQYF,few,TRBD1,TRBV5-1,TRBJ2-7
TGTGCCAGCAGTTTAAAGGGGGTCCGGGGATTCAGTCCCTCCGAGCAGTACTTC,CASSLKGVRGFSPSEQYF,NA,NA,TRBV27,TRBJ2-7
TGTGCCACCAGTGATGGGTCAGGGGAGATGGCCGGGGAGCTGTTTTTT,CATSDGSGEMAGELFF,few,NA,TRBV24-1,TRBJ2-2
TGTGCCAGCAGCCTCGACAGGGAACAGCCCCAGCATTTT,CASSLDREQPQHF,few,TRBD1,TRBV3-1,TRBJ1-5
TGCAGTGCTAGTGAGAGCGGGACCTACAATGAGCAGTTCTTC,CSASESGTYNEQFF,few,TRBD2,TRBV20-1,TRBJ2-1
TGCAGCGTTGAAGATTCTGCGGATACGCAGTATTTT,CSVEDSADTQYF,many,NA,TRBV29-1,TRBJ2-3
TGTGCCAGCAGTTCCACCGCGAAGACTGAAGCTTTCTTT,CASSSTAKTEAFF,NA,NA,TRBV27,TRBJ1-1
TGTGCCAGCAGTCCCTCCGGGGAGGAGACCCAGTACTTC,CASSPSGEETQYF,NA,NA,TRBV7-2,TRBJ2-5
TGTGCCAGCAGCGATCTAGATACGCAGTATTTT,CASSDLDTQYF,few,NA,TRBV2,TRBJ2-3
TGTGCCAGCAGCATCAGGGCAGGACGGACCGGGGAGCTGTTTTTT,CASSIRAGRTGELFF,NA,NA,TRBV7-2,TRBJ2-2
TGTGCCAGCAGTTTGAGGACAGGCGATAGCAATCAGCCCCAGCATTTT,CASSLRTGDSNQPQHF,few,TRBD1,TRBV12-3/TRBV12-4,TRBJ1-5
TGTGCCAGCAGCCAAGATACGGCAGGGGGAAACACCATATATTTT,CASSQDTAGGNTIYF,NA,NA,TRBV3-1,TRBJ1-3
TGTGCCAGCCGGGCGGAAGCGGTCGACAATGAGCAGTTCTTC,CASRAEAVDNEQFF,few,NA,TRBV2,TRBJ2-1
TGCGCCAGCAGCTTGGGGGCAGTCTATGGCTACACCTTC,CASSLGAVYGYTF,many,NA,TRBV5-1,TRBJ1-2